This T cell receptor (beta chain) was retrieved from a study of spatial heterogeneity in lung cancer (dated 2019 in TCRdb). Notes on the research overall: Beta-chain transcripts were consistently detected in greater numbers than alpha-chain transcripts, which likely reflected higher beta-chain transcript abundance. At surgery, some 200 tumor regions, almost 65 matched nontumor lung samples and 56 PBMC samples were TCR-sequenced for both alpha and beta chains. Nonsynonymous mutation counts, determined by whole-exome sequencing of tumor tissue, were related to TCR repertoire features. In the raw uncorrected reads, each unique combination of TCR and UMI appeared more than ten times on average. In non-small cell lung cancer, the study made a quantitative comparison of TCR alpha and beta repertoires among multiple tumor regions, matched nontumor lung and blood.

The time point label here, explained by the study, means: sample taken at primary tumor resection. For TCR sequencing, whole RNA was extracted from tumor and nontumor lung tissue, or from cryopreserved PBMC samples, and no cell sorting was done. Donors were some 78 patients with early-stage, untreated non-small cell lung cancer from the lung TRACERx cohort. A patient was chosen for TCR sequencing only when enough RNA was available from at least two tumor regions. This clonotype was detected ten times or more. Its cognate antigen has yet to be identified. The input lacks base qualities; no much larger clone sits a single base away. Points the paper makes about the study in general: Additional single-cell paired TCR alpha and beta sequencing was considered necessary to confirm, at a functional level, the hypothesis that regional TCRs recognize regional mutations. Ubiquitous expanded tumor TCRs were detected in blood more often at tumor resection than at routine follow-up.

Trimming removed 0 bases from V and 2 bases from J; the gene matches leave 2 bases unexplained. Taken from cysteine to phenylalanine, the CDR3 has 15 residues. The DNA shown is the 45-base CDR3, in frame from base 1. The germline V gene supplies CDR1 MNHEY and CDR2 SVGEGT. Library construction relied on 5' RACE. Sequencing took place on a NextSeq 500. In the TCR library protocol, a unique molecular identifier was attached to each TCR cDNA molecule so that PCR and sequencing errors could be corrected. The paper's processing steps were these. Decombinator tools were used for TCR identification, UMI-based error correction and CDR3 extraction. Expanded TCRs were defined as those above a frequency of 2 per 1,000, corresponding to the top 1% of the tumor frequency distribution. Rényi diversity was computed with the R vegan package after subsampling each repertoire 100 times to 5,000 TCRs. CDR3 similarity networks were constructed using string-kernel similarity of amino acid triplets, with links drawn between CDR3s whose pairwise similarity was above 0.82. TCRdb handled the public reads itself, with Q25 trimming in fastp and clone calling in MiXCR, and kept productive beta chains. Here each entry gathers all rows of one CDR3 protein and keeps the most common genes and DNA. V and J calls and clone size were set by TCRdb, not the authors. The table for this sample lists 20,000 to 25,000 distinct CDR3 sequences; less than 6% of them were counted only once. The ten largest clones represent about a third of the sample.

The receptor was isolated from a male donor with early-stage non-small cell lung cancer. This sample comprised PBMCs, obtained at surgery. The chain was built from TRBV6-2 or TRBV6-3 and TRBJ2-3; 7 central nucleotides agree with TRBD2. The nucleotides are TGTGCCAGCAGTTACTCTACTAGCGACACAGATACGCAGTATTTT. Translated, it reads CASSYSTSDTDTQYF.